This T cell receptor (beta chain) appears in the sequencing data of a study of blood T cells in healthy people across ages. Every sample had a minimum of 6.5 million PBMCs isolated. General study results and limits: TCR beta diversity per million T cells fell roughly linearly with age.

Per the germline V gene, CDR1 is DFQATT and CDR2 is SNEGSKA (reference sequence). Trimming left V 1 base short and J 12 bases short, with 19 bases between. The CDR3 extends over 14 amino acids. This clonotype was recorded a few times. Its matching antigen is unknown. Combining a sample-barcoded 5' primer with a J-beta primer mix, a second PCR ran for roughly 7 to 12 cycles. Every cDNA molecule bore a tag from a template-switch adaptor containing 12 random nucleotides. All samples gave at least 2.5 million CDR3-containing paired-end reads. TCRdb reprocessed the 5' RACE reads via MiXCR and lists one record per CDR3 protein. The table shows about 640,000 distinct CDR3 sequences, with roughly 58% occurring only once.

The sample consisted of blood. The clonotype was recovered from a man in his fifties or sixties in good health. This chain links TRBV20-1 with TRBJ2-1; D is possibly TRBD1 or TRBD2 (5 bases each). DNA of the CDR3: TGCAGTGCTAGAGGGGGCACTAGTTGGGTTGGGCAGTTCTTC. It codes for CSARGGTSWVGQFF.